Described below is a single T cell receptor beta chain sequence and its context. V lost 7 bases, J lost 6 bases, and 8 bases stayed unmatched. The CDR3 runs to 14 residues. Germline lookup yields CDR1 MNHEY and CDR2 SVGAGI. Generated by immunoSEQ multiplex PCR, the TCRdb table keeps only in-frame clones and is missing some. The sample has around 160,000 clones, approximately 79% seen once; the top ten hold roughly 19%. This entry comes from a study of blood T cell repertoires in COVID-19. Turning to the study itself: COVID-19 samples from acute and convalescent phases originated in the United States, Italy and Spain.

The chain joins TRBV6-5 to TRBJ1-2; 10 nucleotides match TRBD1. The sequence was obtained from a woman older than 75 with acute or convalescent COVID-19. The source material was peripheral blood. CDR3 amino acids: CASTDRGRVHGYTF. As DNA, the CDR3 is TGTGCCAGCACCGACAGGGGGCGAGTCCATGGCTACACCTTC.